A single sample is the source of the 9 T cell receptor beta chains below, sequenced in a study of blood T cell repertoires in COVID-19. TCRdb keeps only in-frame clones here, not all; method: immunoSEQ multiplex PCR. This table has some 100,000 clones, roughly 87% appearing once. The specimen was peripheral blood. Receptors were obtained from a woman aged 80 or over with active COVID-19.

The chain is built from TRBV7-8 and TRBJ2-3, with 10 bases identical to TRBD2. CDR3 length: 17 residues. The V segment lost 3 bases and the J segment 0 bases; nucleotides outside the gene matches: 6. Germline values: CDR1 SGHVS, CDR2 FQNEAQ. The CDR3 spells CASSFPQTSGSTDTQYF. In DNA, the CDR3 is TGTGCCAGCAGCTTTCCACAGACTAGCGGGAGCACAGATACGCAGTATTTT. Based on the CDR3 plus reference TRBV7-8 and TRBJ2-3, the full variable domain is GAGVSQSPRYKVAKRGQDVALRCDPISGHVSLFWYQQALGQGPEFLTYFQNEAQLDKSGLPSDRFFAERPEGSVSTLKIQRTQQEDSAVYLCASSFPQTSGSTDTQYFGPGTRLTVL.

This rearrangement joins TRBV7-6 to TRBJ2-5, with 10 bases matching TRBD2. CDR1 is SGHVS, CDR2 FNYEAQ, per germline. V shed 5 bases and J 1 base; nucleotides not matched to a gene: 16. CDR3 length: 19 amino acids. The CDR3 spells CASSVRTSGEGEGQETQYF. In DNA, the CDR3 is TGTGCCAGCAGCGTCAGGACTAGCGGCGAGGGGGAAGGCCAAGAGACCCAGTACTTC.

V and J are TRBV7-2 and TRBJ2-7; D might be TRBD2 (5 bases). The CDR3 sequence is 12 residues long. The V end was cut by 7 bases, the J end by 6 bases, with 13 bases between. Looked up from germline, CDR1 is SGHTA and CDR2 is FQGNSA. The CDR3: CASTKDRGEQYF. CDR3 sequence (DNA): TGTGCCAGCACCAAAGACCGGGGCGAGCAGTACTTC.

This sequence joins TRBV19 and TRBJ2-5, with no clear D. Trimming left V 4 bases short and J 2 bases short, with 2 bases between. The CDR3 length is 11 residues. CDR1 is LNHDA, CDR2 SQIVND, per germline (reference sequence). The CDR3 DNA is TGTGCCAGTAGTACTCAAGAGACCCAGTACTTC. This sequence encodes CASSTQETQYF. The variable domain in full, completed from reference TRBV19 and TRBJ2-5, reads DGGITQSPKYLFRKEGQNVTLSCEQNLNHDAMYWYRQDPGQGLRLIYYSQIVNDFQKGDIAEGYSVSREKKESFPLTVTSAQKNPTAFYLCASSTQETQYFGPGTRLLVL.

The chain uses TRBV29-1 and TRBJ2-7, with 11 bases identical to TRBD1. Germline trimming cut 3 bases from V and 5 bases from J; bases unmatched to any gene: 0. Germline V CDR1 and CDR2: SQVTM, ANQGSEA. This CDR3 comprises 12 residues. The DNA for the CDR3 is TGCAGCGTTGAGGGACAGGGGGACGAGCAGTACTTC. Translation: CSVEGQGDEQYF.

The chain uses TRBV1 and TRBJ2-2; the D call TRBD2 from the table was never checked on the DNA. TRBV1 is a pseudogene. This CDR3 contains 18 residues. CDR3 in amino acids: CTTTAKRIRDYDPGELFF. The CDR3 DNA sequence: TGCACCACGACCGCGAAACGGATCCGGGACTATGACCCCGGGGAGCTGTTTTTT.

This clone appeared once. The chain combines TRBV24-1 with TRBJ2-5; 11 positions match TRBD2. The trim removed 6 bases at V and 1 base at J, leaving 6 bases unmatched. The germline CDR1 and CDR2 sequences are KGHDR and SFDVKD. The CDR3 covers 16 residues. CDR3 in DNA: TGTGCCACCAGTCCTGGGACTAGCGGTCGCCAAGAGACCCAGTACTTC. The encoded protein is CATSPGTSGRQETQYF.

This chain joins TRBV7-2 and TRBJ1-2; tentatively, D is TRBD1 (6 bases). The V end lost 0 bases, the J end lost 1 base, and 9 bases lay between the germline ends. This CDR3 comprises 15 residues. The germline gives CDR1 SGHTA, CDR2 FQGNSA. CDR3 sequence (DNA): TGTGCCAGCAGCTTAGCGGCAGGGGTTAACTATGGCTACACCTTC. Protein product: CASSLAAGVNYGYTF.

The CDR3 nucleotides read TGTGCCATCAGTGCCCCGACTAGCGGGAACACCGGGGAGCTGTTTTTT. This translates into CAISAPTSGNTGELFF. The rearrangement links TRBV10-3 to TRBJ2-2, with 9 bases lining up with TRBD2. The CDR3 contains 16 residues. The germline V gene encodes CDR1 ENHRY and CDR2 SYGVKD. J lost 1 base, V lost 4 bases, and 4 bases had no gene match.